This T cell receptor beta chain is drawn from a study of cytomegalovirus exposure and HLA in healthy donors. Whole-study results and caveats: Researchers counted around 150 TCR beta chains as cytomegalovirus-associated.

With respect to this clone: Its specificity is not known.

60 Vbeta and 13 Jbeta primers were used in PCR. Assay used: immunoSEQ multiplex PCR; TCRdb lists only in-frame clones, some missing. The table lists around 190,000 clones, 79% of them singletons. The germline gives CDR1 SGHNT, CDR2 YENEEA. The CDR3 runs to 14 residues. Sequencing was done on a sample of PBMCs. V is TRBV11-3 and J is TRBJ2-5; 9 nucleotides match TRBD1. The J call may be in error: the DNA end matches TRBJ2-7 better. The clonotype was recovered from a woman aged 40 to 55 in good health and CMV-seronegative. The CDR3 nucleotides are TGTGCCAGCAGCCGGACAGGGGTCTCCTACGAGCAGTACTTC. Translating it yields CASSRTGVSYEQYF.